A single sample gave rise to the 30 T cell receptor beta chains below, sequenced in a study of CD8 T cells in Susac syndrome. Random hexamers served to reverse transcribe roughly 0.5 to 1 ug RNA. A single record per CDR3 protein comes from TCRdb applying MiXCR to the immunoSEQ multiplex PCR reads. Altogether around 200,000 distinct CDR3 sequences are present, 92% being singletons, with the ten largest covering around 0.15%. Sample: CD8+ T cells from PBMCs. The receptors were sampled from a human donor with multiple sclerosis.

This chain uses TRBV30 with TRBJ2-7; no clear D. Trimming removed 3 bases from V and 7 bases from J, with 10 bases in between. The germline V gene has CDR1 GTSNPN and CDR2 SVGIG (reference sequence). The length of the CDR3 is 11 residues. This CDR3 is CAWSPVGEQYF. CDR3 nucleotide sequence: TGTGCCTGGAGCCCAGTGGGGGAGCAGTACTTC.

The chain employs TRBV29-1 and TRBJ2-5; D might be TRBD2 (6 bases). V lost 6 bases and J lost 0, with 14 bases in between. Looked up from germline, CDR1 is SQVTM and CDR2 is ANQGSEA. There are 14 residues in the CDR3. The DNA for the CDR3 is TGCAGCGTGGTGGGACTCACGTACCAAGAGACCCAGTACTTC. Translated, it gives CSVVGLTYQETQYF.

This clonotype was picked up a small number of times. The chain couples TRBV5-1 to TRBJ2-7; perhaps TRBD1 as D (6 bases). V shed 1 base and J shed 2 bases, with 19 bases lying between them. Germline CDR1 is SGHRS and CDR2 is YFSETQ. CDR3 length: 17 residues. CDR3 nucleotide sequence: TGCGCCAGCAGCTTGCTCGGGTGGGGTGAGGGGGCCTACGAGCAGTACTTC. Protein product: CASSLLGWGEGAYEQYF.

This sequence joins TRBV29-1 and TRBJ1-1; D gene unclear. CDR1 SQVTM and CDR2 ANQGSEA come from the germline V gene. The CDR3 consists of 15 residues. With 4 bases removed from V and 7 bases from J, the gap between germline ends came to 22 bases. The CDR3 coding sequence is TGCAGCGTTGGGAGCTCGGAAGGGTTAGTCGGTGAAGCTTTCTTT. This translates into CSVGSSEGLVGEAFF.

The chain recombines TRBV2 with TRBJ2-3; TRBD2 matches at 9 bases. CDR3 length: 13 residues. Germline CDR1 and CDR2: SNHLY and FYNNEI. J gave up 7 bases and V 8 bases, and 7 bases lay outside the gene matches. The CDR3 region is CASRREGTYTQYF. The CDR3 DNA follows: TGTGCCAGCCGGCGGGAGGGGACGTATACGCAGTATTTT.

The chain couples TRBV7-9 to TRBJ2-5; D may be TRBD1 or TRBD2 (5 bases each). Germline lookup yields CDR1 SEHNR and CDR2 FQNEAQ (reference sequence). V lost 5 bases and J lost 4, with 14 bases in between. CDR3 length: 14 residues. This CDR3 reads CASSKWTQGETQYF. In DNA, the CDR3 is TGTGCCAGCAGCAAGTGGACTCAGGGAGAGACCCAGTACTTC.

The chain has TRBV27 and TRBJ1-6, with D unresolved. CDR3 size: 12 residues. Looked up from germline, CDR1 is MNHEY and CDR2 is SMNVEV (reference sequence). Trimming stripped 5 bases from V and 10 bases from J, with 9 bases between. The CDR3, as DNA: TGTGCCAGCAGTCCAGGCGTCTCACCCCTCCACTTT. Translating it yields CASSPGVSPLHF.

This sequence joins TRBV7-9 and TRBJ2-7; D call uncertain. Germline loops: CDR1 SEHNR, CDR2 FQNEAQ (reference sequence). Trimming cost V 4 bases and J 1 base, with 11 bases left between them. This CDR3 spans 14 amino acids. The CDR3 DNA follows: TGTGCCAGCAGCTCCCCTCGACGGTCCTACGAGCAGTACTTC. This encodes CASSSPRRSYEQYF.

J is TRBJ2-1 and V is TRBV29-1; 11 bases line up with TRBD2. Losses at the gene ends were 6 bases for V and 2 bases for J; bases not matched to a gene: 3. Germline V gives CDR1 SQVTM, CDR2 ANQGSEA. This CDR3 is 14 amino acids long. This CDR3 reads CSVSGLAAYNEQFF. CDR3 nucleotide sequence: TGCAGCGTGTCGGGACTAGCGGCCTACAATGAGCAGTTCTTC.

This chain links TRBV12-3 or TRBV12-4 with TRBJ2-3; TRBD1 might be the D (5 bases). The CDR3 spans 13 residues. V was trimmed by 6 bases and J by 5 bases, leaving 12 bases between them. The CDR3 is CASSDRVRDTQYF. The CDR3 DNA sequence: TGTGCCAGCAGCGACAGAGTACGAGATACGCAGTATTTT.

This sequence joins TRBV19 and TRBJ2-1; possibly TRBD1 or TRBD2 for D (6 bases each). V was trimmed by 5 bases and J by 7 bases, leaving 24 bases between them. CDR1 is LNHDA and CDR2 is SQIVND in the germline V gene (reference sequence). There are 17 residues in the CDR3. DNA for the CDR3: TGTGCCAGTAGTCTTAATGACGGGCGATTAGGGGGGAATGAGCAGTTCTTC. Residues: CASSLNDGRLGGNEQFF.

The chain has TRBV12-3 or TRBV12-4 and TRBJ1-1; TRBD1 might be the D (5 bases). The CDR3 has 15 amino acids. V gave up 8 bases and J gave up 0 bases, with 16 bases separating them. CDR3 in amino acids: CASVLSTALNTEAFF. The DNA for the CDR3 is TGTGCCAGCGTCCTCTCGACAGCCCTGAACACTGAAGCTTTCTTT.

The rearrangement uses TRBV9 and TRBJ2-3; 9 bases are a match to TRBD2. The CDR3 runs 15 residues. Germline CDR1 and CDR2: SGDLS and YYNGEE. The J segment lost 2 bases and the V segment lost 3 bases, leaving 4 bases of the junction unmatched. The CDR3 is CASSGLADLTDTQYF. CDR3 bases: TGTGCCAGCAGCGGACTAGCGGACCTCACAGATACGCAGTATTTT.

The chain is built from TRBV4-1 and TRBJ2-7; 9 bases are shared with TRBD2. V shed 3 bases and J 6 bases; nucleotides not matched to a gene: 3. This CDR3 region has 13 residues. Germline V lookup: CDR1 MGHRA, CDR2 YSYEKL. Here the CDR3 DNA reads TGCGCCAGCAGCCAGAGCGGGAGGACCGAGCAGTACTTC. Its translation: CASSQSGRTEQYF.

The chain is built from TRBV10-1 and TRBJ1-1; D ambiguous. Germline assignment: CDR1 WNHNN and CDR2 SYGVQD (reference sequence). V dropped 0 bases and J dropped 3 bases, with 8 bases sitting between them. CDR3 length equals 14 residues. The CDR3 bases are TGCGCCAGCAGTGAGTCCCGGAGAGACACTGAAGCTTTCTTT. Its protein product is CASSESRRDTEAFF.

The chain combines TRBV7-9 with TRBJ1-5, with TRBD1 matching 7 bases. CDR1 is SEHNR, CDR2 FQNEAQ, per germline (reference sequence). This CDR3 is 14 amino acids long. The V gene end was trimmed by 5 bases and the J gene end by 3 bases; junction bases not matched to a gene: 4. The CDR3 protein is CASSPDRPNQPQHF. The CDR3, as DNA: TGTGCCAGCAGCCCGGACAGGCCCAATCAGCCCCAGCATTTT.

The chain joins TRBV4-1 to TRBJ1-1; D is perhaps TRBD1 (5 bases). The CDR3 is 13 residues long. Germline CDR1 MGHRA, CDR2 YSYEKL. Trimming took 0 bases from V and 6 from J, leaving 8 bases between them. CDR3 region: CASSQERGAEAFF. In DNA, the CDR3 is TGCGCCAGCAGCCAAGAAAGGGGAGCTGAAGCTTTCTTT.

V usage is TRBV7-6 and J usage is TRBJ1-1; tentative D call: TRBD1 (5 bases). Germline CDR1 is SGHVS and CDR2 is FNYEAQ. V lost 6 bases to trimming and J lost 4 bases, with 12 bases between them. The CDR3 consists of 13 residues. The CDR3 bases are TGTGCCAGCAGTTGGGGGGTGGGCACTGAAGCTTTCTTT. Translating gives CASSWGVGTEAFF. Drawing the rest from reference TRBV7-6 and TRBJ1-1, the complete variable domain is GAGVSQSPRYKVTKRGQDVALRCDPISGHVSLYWYRQALGQGPEFLTYFNYEAQQDKSGLPNDRFSAERPEGSISTLTIQRTEQRDSAMYRCASSWGVGTEAFFGQGTRLTVV.

V is TRBV4-1 and J is TRBJ1-1; TRBD1 might be the D (5 bases). Trimming shortened V by 1 base and J by 2 bases, and 11 bases separated the two germline ends. This CDR3 has 15 residues. Germline V gene sequence: CDR1 MGHRA, CDR2 YSYEKL. CDR3 in amino acids: CASSQAAQGNTEAFF. The CDR3, as DNA: TGCGCCAGCAGCCAAGCTGCTCAGGGAAACACTGAAGCTTTCTTT.

This chain uses TRBV14 with TRBJ1-6; the D is unclear. CDR3 length: 15 amino acids. CDR1 is SGHDN and CDR2 is FVKESK in the germline V gene. V shed 1 base and J shed 6 bases, with 10 bases lying between them. CDR3 DNA sequence: TGTGCCAGCAGCCAAGCGCGAGCCCCTAATTCACCCCTCCACTTT. Its translation is CASSQARAPNSPLHF.

The chain has TRBV19 and TRBJ1-6; D unclear. The CDR3 length is 13 residues. Germline CDR1 and CDR2: LNHDA and SQIVND (reference sequence). V was clipped by 6 bases and J by 9 bases, with 12 bases between them. The CDR3 bases are TGTGCCAGTAGGATCGGCGGGATTTCACCCCTCCACTTT. Its protein is CASRIGGISPLHF.

The J gene is TRBJ2-5, the V gene TRBV6-5; the D is unclear. The germline gives CDR1 MNHEY, CDR2 SVGAGI. The germline V and J ends were trimmed by 2 bases and 5 bases, with 12 bases remaining between them. The CDR3 has 14 amino acids. The CDR3 DNA sequence: TGTGCCAGCAGTTACGGGGTGAGGCAGGAGACCCAGTACTTC. This encodes CASSYGVRQETQYF.

The chain couples TRBV6-5 to TRBJ2-5; D assignment may be TRBD1 or TRBD2 (5 bases each). Trimming removed 5 bases from V and 5 bases from J, with 18 bases in between. Germline V lookup: CDR1 MNHEY, CDR2 SVGAGI. The CDR3 extends over 15 amino acids. CDR3 amino acids: CASSPRLGVRETQYF. In nucleotides, the CDR3 is TGTGCCAGCAGTCCACGCCTGGGGGTGAGGGAGACCCAGTACTTC.

The chain is built from TRBV11-2 and TRBJ2-1; D unresolved. The germline V gene encodes CDR1 SGHAT and CDR2 FQNNGV. Deletions cut 5 bases from V and 9 bases from J, with 11 bases between. The CDR3 extends over 12 amino acids. In DNA, the CDR3 is TGTGCCAGCAGCCCCGACGGCGGTGAGCAGTTCTTC. This encodes CASSPDGGEQFF.

This clonotype was seen a single time. The chain has TRBV12-5 and TRBJ2-3, with D possibly matching TRBD2 (6 bases). Trimming took 3 bases from V and 6 from J, leaving 19 bases between them. The CDR3 spans 16 residues. Germline CDR1 LGHNT, CDR2 FRNRAP. As DNA, the CDR3 is TGTGCTAGTGGTTTTGATGTCGGGGGAGGAACGGATACGCAGTATTTT. It yields the protein CASGFDVGGGTDTQYF.

This clonotype was recorded only once. J is TRBJ2-1 and V is TRBV4-1; D unclear. CDR3 length: 17 amino acids. Germline V gene sequence: CDR1 MGHRA, CDR2 YSYEKL. Trimming shortened V by 0 bases and J by 4 bases, and 16 bases separated the two germline ends. The CDR3 region is CASSQEGSGSPYNEQFF. CDR3 coding DNA: TGCGCCAGCAGCCAAGAGGGGTCGGGTAGCCCTTACAATGAGCAGTTCTTC.

The rearrangement links TRBV9 to TRBJ1-1; TRBD1 might be the D (5 bases). The germline V gene encodes CDR1 SGDLS and CDR2 YYNGEE. V gave up 2 bases and J gave up 0 bases, with 11 bases separating them. The CDR3 has 15 amino acids. CDR3 in amino acids: CASSVDSRLNTEAFF. Here the CDR3 DNA reads TGTGCCAGCAGCGTTGACAGCAGATTGAACACTGAAGCTTTCTTT.

This rearrangement joins TRBV2 to TRBJ2-5, with 7 bases that match TRBD2. The ends lost 8 bases at V and 0 bases at J; junction bases unmatched: 9. The V gene's germline CDR1 is SNHLY and CDR2 FYNNEI. The CDR3 has 15 amino acids. The DNA of the CDR3 is TGTGCCAGCCGGCATGAAGCGGGGTACCAAGAGACCCAGTACTTC. It yields the protein CASRHEAGYQETQYF.

J is TRBJ2-1 and V is TRBV9, with a possible D match to TRBD2 (6 bases). Germline V gene lookup returns CDR1 SGDLS and CDR2 YYNGEE. This CDR3 region has 14 residues. V lost 4 bases, J lost 3 bases, and 11 bases lay in between. CDR3 amino acids: CASSLPGGYNEQFF. DNA of the CDR3: TGTGCCAGCAGCTTGCCCGGGGGCTACAATGAGCAGTTCTTC.

The rearrangement uses TRBV2 and TRBJ1-6, with a possible D match to TRBD1 (6 bases). The CDR3 is 18 residues long. Trimming took 0 bases from V and 5 from J, leaving 17 bases between them. CDR1 SNHLY and CDR2 FYNNEI come from the germline V gene. The CDR3 DNA is TGTGCCAGCAGTGAAGCGCGGGTAGGGGGGAGCCATAATTCACCCCTCCACTTT. Translation gives CASSEARVGGSHNSPLHF.